These 7 T cell receptor beta chains were all obtained from the same sample, sequenced in a study. Libraries were prepared by immunoSEQ multiplex PCR; TCRdb keeps only in-frame clonotypes and omits some of them. The sample includes some 70,000 clones, roughly 95% of them seen just once. Sequencing was done on a sample of PBMCs. Receptors originate from a middle-aged man with rheumatoid arthritis.

The sample holds a few counts of this clone. Here the CDR3 DNA reads TGTGCCAGCAGCCCTTCGGGTGTTAGGGTCTTCAATCAGCCCCAGCATTTT. As protein: CASSPSGVRVFNQPQHF. The chain uses TRBV2 and TRBJ1-5; D gene unclear. Germline V gene data show CDR1 as SNHLY and CDR2 as FYNNEI. The length of the CDR3 is 17 residues. Trimming left V 6 bases short and J 3 bases short, with 21 bases between.

This sequence joins TRBV6-5 and TRBJ2-7; D uncertain. Germline CDR1 and CDR2: MNHEY and SVGAGI. The CDR3 is 14 residues long. Trimming stripped 0 bases from V and 4 bases from J, with 10 bases between. CDR3 bases: TGTGCCAGCAGTTACTCGAGGACGGGTTACGAGCAGTACTTC. As protein: CASSYSRTGYEQYF.

The chain combines TRBV27 with TRBJ2-7, with 12 bases fitting TRBD1. This CDR3 has 14 amino acids. Germline loops: CDR1 MNHEY, CDR2 SMNVEV (reference sequence). After removal of 3 bases from V and 7 bases from J, the junction contained 4 bases not matched to a gene. The CDR3 DNA follows: TGTGCCAGCAGTTTGGGACAGGGGGCGATAGAGCAGTACTTC. It yields the protein CASSLGQGAIEQYF.

The chain recombines TRBV6-4 with TRBJ2-2, with unresolved D. Germline CDR1 MRHNA, CDR2 SNTAGT. V lost 0 bases and J lost 4, with 3 bases in between. The CDR3 extends over 13 amino acids. CDR3 nucleotide sequence: TGTGCCAGCAGTGACTCGGGCACCGGGGAGCTGTTTTTT. It encodes CASSDSGTGELFF.

CDR3 nucleotides: TGTGCTAGTGGTACGGGACAGGGGAGGAACACTGAAGCTTTCTTT. Amino acid sequence: CASGTGQGRNTEAFF. The chain combines TRBV12-5 with TRBJ1-1; 10 positions match TRBD1. J gave up 1 base and V 5 bases, and 4 bases lay outside the gene matches. CDR1 and CDR2 from the germline V gene are LGHNT and FRNRAP. The CDR3 has 15 residues.

The chain couples TRBV7-9 to TRBJ2-1; 14 nucleotides line up with TRBD2. The J segment lost 5 bases and the V segment lost 5 bases, leaving 11 bases of the junction unmatched. Per the germline V gene, CDR1 is SEHNR and CDR2 is FQNEAQ (reference sequence). This CDR3 contains 18 residues. In DNA, the CDR3 is TGTGCCAGCAGCCTCCGACCGGGACTAGCGGGAGAGAACAATGAGCAGTTCTTC. Its translation is CASSLRPGLAGENNEQFF. The full variable domain, in which reference TRBV7-9 and TRBJ2-1 provide the parts outside the CDR3, is DTGVSQNPRHKITKRGQNVTFRCDPISEHNRLYWYRQTLGQGPEFLTYFQNEAQLEKSRLLSDRFSAERPKGSFSTLEIQRTEQGDSAMYLCASSLRPGLAGENNEQFFGPGTRLTVL.

The chain couples TRBV7-3 to TRBJ2-1; a weak D match, TRBD2 (5 bases). Germline CDR1 and CDR2: SGHTA and FQGTGA. Between the trimmed V and J ends, which lost 5 bases and 0 bases, there was a span of 11 bases. The CDR3 is 15 amino acids. For the CDR3, the DNA is TGTGCCAGCAGCCTAGCCCACAGCTCCTACAATGAGCAGTTCTTC. Translated, it gives CASSLAHSSYNEQFF.